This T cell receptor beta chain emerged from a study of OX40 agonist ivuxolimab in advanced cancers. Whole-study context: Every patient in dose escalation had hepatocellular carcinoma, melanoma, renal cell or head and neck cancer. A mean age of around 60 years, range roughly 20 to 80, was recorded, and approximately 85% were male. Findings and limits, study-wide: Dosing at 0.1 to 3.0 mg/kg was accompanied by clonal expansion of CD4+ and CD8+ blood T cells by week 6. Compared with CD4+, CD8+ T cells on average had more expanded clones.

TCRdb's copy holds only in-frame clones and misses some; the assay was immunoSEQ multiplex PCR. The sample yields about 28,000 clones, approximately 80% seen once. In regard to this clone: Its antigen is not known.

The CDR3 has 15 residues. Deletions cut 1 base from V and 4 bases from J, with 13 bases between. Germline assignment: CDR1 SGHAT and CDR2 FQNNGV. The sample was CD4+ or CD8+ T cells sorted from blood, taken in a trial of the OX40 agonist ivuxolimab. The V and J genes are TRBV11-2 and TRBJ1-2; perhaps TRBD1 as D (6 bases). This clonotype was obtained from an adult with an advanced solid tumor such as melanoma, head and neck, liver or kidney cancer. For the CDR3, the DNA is TGTGCCAGCAGCTTAGTCGGGGGCTCGAGCTATGGCTACACCTTC. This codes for CASSLVGGSSYGYTF. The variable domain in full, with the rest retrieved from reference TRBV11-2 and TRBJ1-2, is EAGVAQSPRYKIIEKRQSVAFWCNPISGHATLYWYQQILGQGPKLLIQFQNNGVVDDSQLPKDRFSAERLKGVDSTLKIQPAKLEDSAVYLCASSLVGGSSYGYTFGSGTRLTVV.